This T cell receptor (beta chain) came from a study of T cell responses to AZD1222 COVID-19 vaccine. Study observations and caveats: Breadth and depth of Spike-specific TCRs rose after two AZD1222 doses. Most donors were white British, females outnumbered males, and clonal diversity was possibly underestimated.

Only in-frame clones appear in the TCRdb table, and some are missing; sequencing was by immunoSEQ multiplex PCR. The sample contains fewer than 150,000 clones, 85% to 90% of which appear only once. CDR1 and CDR2 from the germline V gene are LGHDT and YNNKEL (reference sequence). The CDR3 covers 12 residues. The V and J ends lost 5 bases and 3 bases respectively, with 4 bases between them. Whether given at about 4 or about 12 weeks, second doses were pooled. A remark on this clone: What it binds is not known.

The sample here was peripheral blood, taken 28 days after the second AZD1222 dose. The sequence was obtained from an adult who received the AZD1222 COVID-19 vaccine. The chain carries TRBV3-1 (or the pseudogene TRBV3-2) and TRBJ2-2; D remains unclear. This chain's CDR3 is CASSGDTGELFF. The DNA for the CDR3 is TGTGCCAGCAGCGGTGACACCGGGGAGCTGTTTTTT.